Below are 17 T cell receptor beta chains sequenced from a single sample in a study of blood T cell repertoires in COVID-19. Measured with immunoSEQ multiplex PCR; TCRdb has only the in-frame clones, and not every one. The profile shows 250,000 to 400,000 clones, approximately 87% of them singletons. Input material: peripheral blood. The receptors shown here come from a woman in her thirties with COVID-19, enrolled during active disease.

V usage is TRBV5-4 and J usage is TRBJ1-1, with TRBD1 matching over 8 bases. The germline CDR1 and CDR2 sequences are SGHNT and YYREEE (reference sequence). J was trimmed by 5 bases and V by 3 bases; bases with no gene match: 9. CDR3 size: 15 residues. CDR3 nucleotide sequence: TGTGCCAGCAGCTCCCCCCGACAGGGGAGGACTGAAGCTTTCTTT. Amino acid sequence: CASSSPRQGRTEAFF.

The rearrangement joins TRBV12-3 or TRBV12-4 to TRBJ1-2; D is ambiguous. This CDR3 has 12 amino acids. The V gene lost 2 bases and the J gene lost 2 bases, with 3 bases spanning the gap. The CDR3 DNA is TGTGCCAGCAGTTTACAGAACTATGGCTACACCTTC. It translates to CASSLQNYGYTF.

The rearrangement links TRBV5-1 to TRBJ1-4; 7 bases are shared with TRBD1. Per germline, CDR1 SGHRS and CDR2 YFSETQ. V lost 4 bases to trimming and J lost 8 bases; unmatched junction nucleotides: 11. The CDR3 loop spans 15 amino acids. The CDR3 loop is CASSAEGATYEKLFF. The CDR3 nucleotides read TGCGCCAGCAGCGCTGAGGGGGCGACGTACGAAAAACTGTTTTTT.

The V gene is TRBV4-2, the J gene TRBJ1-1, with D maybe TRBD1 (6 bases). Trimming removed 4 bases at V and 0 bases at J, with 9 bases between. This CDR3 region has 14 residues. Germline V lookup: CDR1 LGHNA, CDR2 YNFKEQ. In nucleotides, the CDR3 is TGTGCCAGCAGCCTCGGGACACTGAACACTGAAGCTTTCTTT. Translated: CASSLGTLNTEAFF.

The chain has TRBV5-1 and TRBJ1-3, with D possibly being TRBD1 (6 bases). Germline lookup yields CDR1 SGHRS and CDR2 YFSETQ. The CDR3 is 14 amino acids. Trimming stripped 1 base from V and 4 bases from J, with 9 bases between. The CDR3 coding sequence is TGCGCCAGCAGCTTGACAGGGTACGGAAACACCATATATTTT. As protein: CASSLTGYGNTIYF.

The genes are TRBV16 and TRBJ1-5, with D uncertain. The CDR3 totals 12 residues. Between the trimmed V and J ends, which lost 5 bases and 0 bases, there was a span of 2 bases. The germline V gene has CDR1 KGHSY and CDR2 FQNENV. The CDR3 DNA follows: TGTGCCAGCAGCTATAGCAATCAGCCCCAGCATTTT. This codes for CASSYSNQPQHF.

In DNA form, the CDR3 reads TGTGCCAGCAGCAACATACTTGACAGCCGCTCTGGAAACACCATATATTTT. This gives the protein CASSNILDSRSGNTIYF. The chain is built from TRBV21-1 and TRBJ1-3; TRBD1, the table's D call, was not compared with the DNA. TRBV21-1 is a pseudogene. The CDR3 spans 17 residues.

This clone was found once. CDR3: CATREGRDTEAFF. In DNA, the CDR3 is TGTGCCACCCGGGAGGGGCGGGACACTGAAGCTTTCTTT. This chain links TRBV7-6 with TRBJ1-1; weak D call: TRBD1 (5 bases). Trimming pared 10 bases from V and 3 bases from J, leaving 15 bases between. CDR1 is SGHVS, CDR2 FNYEAQ, per germline. The CDR3 is made up of 13 amino acids. Full variable domain (remainder filled in from reference TRBV7-6 and TRBJ1-1): GAGVSQSPRYKVTKRGQDVALRCDPISGHVSLYWYRQALGQGPEFLTYFNYEAQQDKSGLPNDRFSAERPEGSISTLTIQRTEQRDSAMYRCATREGRDTEAFFGQGTRLTVV.

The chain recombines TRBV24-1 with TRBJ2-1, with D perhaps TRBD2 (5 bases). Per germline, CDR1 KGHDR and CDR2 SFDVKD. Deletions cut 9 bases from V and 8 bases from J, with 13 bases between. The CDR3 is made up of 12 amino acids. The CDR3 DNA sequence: TGTGCCACCGGGCTAGCTACCCATGAGCAGTTCTTC. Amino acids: CATGLATHEQFF.

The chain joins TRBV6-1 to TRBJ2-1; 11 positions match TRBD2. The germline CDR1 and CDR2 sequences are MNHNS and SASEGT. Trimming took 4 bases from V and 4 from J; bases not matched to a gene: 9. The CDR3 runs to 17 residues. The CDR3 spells CASSGVLAGGRYNEQFF. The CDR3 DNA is TGTGCCAGCAGTGGCGTTCTAGCGGGAGGACGATACAATGAGCAGTTCTTC.

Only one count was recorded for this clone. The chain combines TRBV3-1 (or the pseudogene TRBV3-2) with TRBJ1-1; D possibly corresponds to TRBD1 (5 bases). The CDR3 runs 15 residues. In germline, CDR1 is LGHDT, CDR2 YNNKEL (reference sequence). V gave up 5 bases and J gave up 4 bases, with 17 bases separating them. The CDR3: CASSSVPGLATEAFF. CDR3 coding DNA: TGTGCCAGCAGCTCAGTGCCAGGGTTAGCCACTGAAGCTTTCTTT.

CDR3 residues: CASSPTGEAGNEKLFF. For the CDR3, the DNA is TGTGCCAGCAGCCCAACCGGGGAAGCGGGGAACGAAAAACTGTTTTTT. The rearrangement uses TRBV4-2 and TRBJ1-4; no reliable D call. V gave up 4 bases and J gave up 8 bases, with 20 bases separating them. The CDR3 is made up of 16 amino acids. Looked up from germline, CDR1 is LGHNA and CDR2 is YNFKEQ.

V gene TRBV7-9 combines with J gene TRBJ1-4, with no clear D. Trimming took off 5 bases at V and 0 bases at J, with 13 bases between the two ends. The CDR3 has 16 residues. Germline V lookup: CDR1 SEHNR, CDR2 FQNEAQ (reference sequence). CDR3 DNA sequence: TGTGCCAGCAGCGTATTTGGCAAATCAACTAATGAAAAACTGTTTTTT. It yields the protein CASSVFGKSTNEKLFF.

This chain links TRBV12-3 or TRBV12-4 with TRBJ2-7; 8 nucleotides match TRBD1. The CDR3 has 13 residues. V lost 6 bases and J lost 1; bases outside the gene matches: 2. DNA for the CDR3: TGTGCCAGCAGCAGGACAGGGTCCTACGAGCAGTACTTC. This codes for CASSRTGSYEQYF.

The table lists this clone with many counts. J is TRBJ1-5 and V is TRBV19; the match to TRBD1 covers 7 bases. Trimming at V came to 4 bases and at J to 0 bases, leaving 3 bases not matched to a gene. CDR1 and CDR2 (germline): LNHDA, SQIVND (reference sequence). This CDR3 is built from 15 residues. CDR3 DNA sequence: TGTGCCAGTAGTAGGGGACAGTCTAGCAATCAGCCCCAGCATTTT. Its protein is CASSRGQSSNQPQHF.

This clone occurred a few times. The CDR3 DNA reads TGTGCCAGCAGTTCTCCGGGACTCACTACCTACGAGCAGTACTTC. It is translated as CASSSPGLTTYEQYF. V is TRBV27 and J is TRBJ2-7; the D gene is possibly TRBD2 (6 bases). CDR3 length equals 15 residues. Trimming left V 4 bases short and J 2 bases short, with 15 bases between. Germline assignment: CDR1 MNHEY and CDR2 SMNVEV (reference sequence).

CDR3 DNA sequence: TGTGCCAGCAGCGTTAGAGGACAGCTACTAACAGGTGGCTACACCTTC. Translating it yields CASSVRGQLLTGGYTF. The rearrangement links TRBV7-8 to TRBJ1-2; TRBD1 is a possible D gene (6 bases). With 5 bases removed from V and 7 bases from J, the gap between germline ends came to 23 bases. The germline CDR1 and CDR2 sequences are SGHVS and FQNEAQ. This CDR3 spans 16 amino acids.